The clone carrying this T cell receptor beta chain was seen repeatedly, ten times or more. Its cognate antigen is unknown. This library used roughly 430 ng RNA and molecular barcoded adaptors spanning alpha/delta and beta/gamma chains. TCRdb reprocessed the reads via MiXCR and lists one record per CDR3 protein. The data contain about 38,000 distinct CDR3 sequences, 12% to 15% of them seen just once; the ten biggest clones take up 18%. The data originate from a study of read filtering for tumor transcriptome and immune sequencing. Study overall: Mean patient age was roughly 72 years, range roughly 40 to 80; around 17 male, 11 to 15 female. Under 10 patients were R-ISS I, about 16 were R-ISS II, 6 or 7 were R-ISS III. Whole-study results and caveats: Single-read clonotypes: roughly 86% of IR-seq clonotypes (around 3.5% of reads), 74.6% of RNA-seq clonotypes (approximately 45% of reads).

Germline values: CDR1 DFQATT, CDR2 SNEGSKA (reference sequence). This CDR3 is built from 12 residues. V trimming: 6 bases; J trimming: 5 bases; junction bases outside the gene matches: 6. The clonotype originates from a donor aged 40 or over with multiple myeloma. Sequences were obtained from a population of CD138-negative cells sorted from bone marrow. J is TRBJ1-1 and V is TRBV20-1; 7 bases line up with TRBD1. The CDR3 DNA sequence: TGCAGTGCCGGGACAGAGAGGACTGAAGCTTTCTTT. Translation gives CSAGTERTEAFF.